This TCR beta chain originates from a study of T cell repertoires in cytomegalovirus infection. Study summary: Epitope selection comprised recently identified HLA-C-restricted CMV epitopes and well-studied HLA-B-restricted CMV epitopes.

Germline lookup yields CDR1 SGHVS and CDR2 FQNEAQ. The CDR3 has 17 amino acids. V was clipped by 3 bases and J by 1 base; unmatched bases: 5. In TCRdb, the reads were re-called with MiXCR into one record per CDR3 protein. This sample carries about 52,000 distinct CDR3 sequences, 15% to 20% of them seen once, and the ten largest clones take roughly 78%. Points on this clonotype: Antigen unknown.

This clonotype was obtained from a human donor in good health (CMV status not recorded). Some clones in this sample may be carry-over from other donors' samples. Sequenced material: CD8+ T cells from cultured PBMCs, taken from culture after CMV antigen stimulation. The chain is built from TRBV7-8 and TRBJ2-3; 12 nucleotides agree with TRBD2. The CDR3 loop is CASSFASGGGGTDTQYF. CDR3 DNA sequence: TGTGCCAGCAGCTTCGCTAGCGGGGGGGGTGGCACAGATACGCAGTATTTT.